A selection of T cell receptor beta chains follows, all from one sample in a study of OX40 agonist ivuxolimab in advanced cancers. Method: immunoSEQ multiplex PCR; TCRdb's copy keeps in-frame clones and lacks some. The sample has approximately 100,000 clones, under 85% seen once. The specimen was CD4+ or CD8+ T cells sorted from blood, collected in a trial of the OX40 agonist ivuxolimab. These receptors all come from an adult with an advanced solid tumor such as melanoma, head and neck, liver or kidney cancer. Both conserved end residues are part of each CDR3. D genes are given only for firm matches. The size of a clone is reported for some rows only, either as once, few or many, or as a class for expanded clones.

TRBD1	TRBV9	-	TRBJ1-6	CASSGWTGGNSPLHF	TGTGCCAGCAGCGGCTGGACAGGGGGAAATTCACCCCTCCACTTT
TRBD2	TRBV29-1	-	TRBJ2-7	CSTVAGGSYEQYF	TGCAGCACCGTAGCGGGAGGTTCCTACGAGCAGTACTTC
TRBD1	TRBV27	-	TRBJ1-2	CASGTGAKSYTF	TGTGCCAGCGGGACAGGCGCCAAGAGCTACACCTTC
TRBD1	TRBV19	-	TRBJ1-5	CASRTGGSGNQPQHF	TGTGCCAGTAGGACAGGGGGATCGGGCAATCAGCCCCAGCATTTT
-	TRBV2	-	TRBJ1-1	CASSEAQSRNTEAFF	TGTGCCAGCAGTGAAGCGCAGTCCAGGAACACTGAAGCTTTCTTT
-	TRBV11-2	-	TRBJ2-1	CASRRDQNEQFF	TGTGCCAGCAGGAGGGACCAAAATGAGCAGTTCTTC
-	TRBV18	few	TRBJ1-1	CASSGQLNTEAFF	TGTGCCAGCTCAGGACAGTTGAACACTGAAGCTTTCTTT
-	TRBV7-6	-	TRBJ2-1	CASSLGLTEQFF	TGTGCCAGCAGCTTAGGTCTTACTGAGCAGTTCTTC
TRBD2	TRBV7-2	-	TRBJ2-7	CASSPGLGRAYEQYF	TGTGCCAGCAGCCCCGGACTAGGAAGGGCCTACGAGCAGTACTTC
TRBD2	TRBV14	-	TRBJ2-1	CASSQHYSGLAVHEQFF	TGTGCCAGCAGCCAACACTACTCAGGACTAGCGGTCCATGAGCAGTTCTTC
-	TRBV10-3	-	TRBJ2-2	CAISESKGKNTGELFF	TGTGCCATCAGTGAGTCAAAGGGGAAAAACACCGGGGAGCTGTTTTTT
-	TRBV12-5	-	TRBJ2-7	CASGPLPGTKEQYF	TGTGCTAGTGGCCCCCTACCGGGAACGAAGGAGCAGTACTTC
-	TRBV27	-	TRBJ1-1	CASAFGVNTEAFF	TGTGCCAGCGCGTTCGGAGTGAACACTGAAGCTTTCTTT
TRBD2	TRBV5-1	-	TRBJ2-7	CASTLTSGSPGEQYF	TGCGCCAGCACCCTGACTAGCGGGAGTCCGGGCGAGCAGTACTTC
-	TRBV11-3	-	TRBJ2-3	CASSLEGVETLDTQYF	TGTGCCAGCAGCTTAGAGGGAGTCGAGACTTTAGATACGCAGTATTTT
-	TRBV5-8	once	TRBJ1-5	CASSLSQVSNQPQHF	TGTGCCAGCAGCTTATCCCAGGTTAGCAATCAGCCCCAGCATTTT
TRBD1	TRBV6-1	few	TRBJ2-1	CASSARTGGPFF	TGTGCCAGCAGTGCCCGGACAGGAGGTCCTTTCTTC
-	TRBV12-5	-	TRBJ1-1	CASGLGERTEAFF	TGTGCTAGTGGTTTGGGGGAGCGCACTGAAGCTTTCTTT
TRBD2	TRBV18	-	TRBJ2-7	CASSPETSDWGEQYF	TGTGCCAGCTCACCAGAGACTAGCGATTGGGGAGAGCAGTACTTC
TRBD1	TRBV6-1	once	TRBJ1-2	CASSHGTANYGYTF	TGTGCCAGCAGTCACGGGACAGCCAACTATGGCTACACCTTC
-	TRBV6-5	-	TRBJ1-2	CASRVNSANYGYTF	TGTGCCAGCAGGGTAAATAGTGCTAACTATGGCTACACCTTC
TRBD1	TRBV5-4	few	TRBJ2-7	CASSRDRARPF	TGTGCCAGCAGCCGGGACAGGGCTCGACCCTTC
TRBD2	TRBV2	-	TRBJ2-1	CASRSGADYNEQFF	TGTGCCAGTAGGAGCGGGGCCGACTACAATGAGCAGTTCTTC
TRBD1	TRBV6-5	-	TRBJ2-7	CASKLGDSNYEQYF	TGTGCCAGCAAGTTAGGGGACAGCAACTACGAGCAGTACTTC
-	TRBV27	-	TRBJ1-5	CASSLSPGGLYQPQHF	TGTGCCAGCAGTTTATCCCCAGGTGGGTTGTATCAGCCCCAGCATTTT
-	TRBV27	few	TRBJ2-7	CASSRTVNYEQYF	TGTGCCAGCAGTAGGACCGTAAACTACGAGCAGTACTTC
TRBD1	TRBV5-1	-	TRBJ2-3	CASSLPQGRDRSPNTDTQYF	TGCGCCAGCAGCTTGCCCCAGGGCCGGGACAGGTCACCTAATACAGATACGCAGTATTTT
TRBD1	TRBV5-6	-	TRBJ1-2	CASSTGQGLNYGYTF	TGTGCCAGCAGCACCGGACAGGGCCTAAACTATGGCTACACCTTC
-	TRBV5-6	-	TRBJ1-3	CASSLGAGVSGNTIYF	TGTGCCAGCAGCTTGGGCGCAGGCGTCTCTGGAAACACCATATATTTT
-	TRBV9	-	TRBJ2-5	CASNLRDKETQYF	TGTGCCAGCAACCTTCGGGACAAAGAGACCCAGTACTTC
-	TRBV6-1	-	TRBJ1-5	CASLDGGYQPQHF	TGTGCCAGCTTGGACGGGGGCTATCAGCCCCAGCATTTT
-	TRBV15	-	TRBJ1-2	CATSQAAQGKDGYTF	TGTGCCACCAGCCAAGCTGCACAGGGAAAGGATGGCTACACCTTC
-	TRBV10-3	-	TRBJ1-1	CAISSRVDTEAFF	TGTGCCATCAGTAGCAGGGTCGACACTGAAGCTTTCTTT
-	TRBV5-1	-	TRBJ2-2	CASSVEGHGTGELFF	TGCGCCAGCAGCGTCGAGGGACACGGCACCGGGGAGCTGTTTTTT
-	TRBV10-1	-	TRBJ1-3	CASSVANTIYF	TGCGCCAGCAGTGTCGCAAACACCATATATTTT
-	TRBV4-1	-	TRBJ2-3	CASSQEGGGRTDTQYF	TGCGCCAGCAGCCAAGAAGGGGGCGGGAGGACAGATACGCAGTATTTT
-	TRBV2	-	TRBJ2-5	CASSVRSWAQETQYF	TGTGCCAGCAGTGTGCGGTCCTGGGCTCAAGAGACCCAGTACTTC
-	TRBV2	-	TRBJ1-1	CASSAVHTEAFF	TGTGCCAGCAGTGCCGTTCACACTGAAGCTTTCTTT
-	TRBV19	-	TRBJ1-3	CASSPTRWGNSGNTIYF	TGTGCCAGTAGTCCGACCCGGTGGGGGAACTCTGGAAACACCATATATTTT
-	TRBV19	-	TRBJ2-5	CASSIAGAQGETQYF	TGTGCCAGTAGTATAGCGGGGGCCCAGGGGGAGACCCAGTACTTC
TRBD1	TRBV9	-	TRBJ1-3	CASSGPPTGTGGNTIYF	TGTGCCAGCAGCGGCCCCCCGACCGGGACAGGCGGAAACACCATATATTTT
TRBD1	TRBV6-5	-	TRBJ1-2	CASQRRGSRGLGYTF	TGTGCCAGCCAACGCAGAGGGTCCAGGGGGCTTGGCTACACCTTC
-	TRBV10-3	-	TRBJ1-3	CAISETTGGNTIYF	TGTGCCATCAGTGAGACGACCGGGGGAAACACCATATATTTT
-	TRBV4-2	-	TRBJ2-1	CASRRPALEGGEQFF	TGTGCCAGCAGACGACCGGCCCTAGAGGGGGGTGAGCAGTTCTTC
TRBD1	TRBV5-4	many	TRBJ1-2	CASSHRDRDGYGYTF	TGTGCCAGCAGCCACCGGGACAGGGACGGCTATGGCTACACCTTC
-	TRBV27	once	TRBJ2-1	CASTPRGPNSYNEQFF	TGTGCCAGCACGCCCAGAGGCCCGAACTCCTACAATGAGCAGTTCTTC
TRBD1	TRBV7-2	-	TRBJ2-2	CASSTRQGETGELFF	TGTGCCAGCAGCACACGACAGGGAGAGACCGGGGAGCTGTTTTTT
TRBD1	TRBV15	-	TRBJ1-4	CATSRASGTGDEKLFF	TGTGCCACCAGCAGAGCGTCCGGGACAGGGGATGAAAAACTGTTTTTT
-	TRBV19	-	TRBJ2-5	CASSFGSGNEETQYF	TGTGCCAGCAGTTTCGGATCGGGAAACGAAGAGACCCAGTACTTC
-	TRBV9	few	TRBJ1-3	CASSVSGMVGNTIYF	TGTGCCAGCAGCGTTTCAGGGATGGTGGGTAACACCATATATTTT